Presented here are 15 T cell receptor beta chains from one specimen sequenced in a study of cytomegalovirus exposure and HLA in healthy donors. PCR primers comprised 60 Vbeta and 13 Jbeta primers. Some clones are missing from TCRdb's copy, which holds only in-frame ones; the method was immunoSEQ multiplex PCR. Here the sample spans about 57,000 clones, about 77% being singletons. Sequencing used PBMCs. The receptor source for this set is a man between 25 and 39 years old in good health and CMV-seropositive.

The rearrangement joins TRBV6-1 to TRBJ1-5; D is undetermined. The CDR3 runs to 13 residues. Per the germline V gene, CDR1 is MNHNS and CDR2 is SASEGT. V shed 0 bases and J shed 6 bases, with 6 bases lying between them. The CDR3 reads CASSEAPVQPQHF. For the CDR3, the DNA is TGTGCCAGCAGTGAAGCCCCAGTTCAGCCCCAGCATTTT.

This clone has a single count. J is TRBJ1-3 and V is TRBV18; 12 bases fit TRBD1. The germline V gene encodes CDR1 KGHSH and CDR2 LQKENI. This CDR3 is built from 18 residues. J gave up 2 bases and V 1 base, and 6 bases lay outside the gene matches. CDR3 loop: CASSPRGQGATTGNTIYF. CDR3 DNA: TGTGCCAGCTCACCACGGGGACAGGGGGCCACGACTGGAAACACCATATATTTT.

The genes are TRBV4-2 and TRBJ2-5; TRBD2 might be the D (7 bases). The V gene lost 1 base and the J gene lost 4 bases, with 13 bases spanning the gap. Per the germline V gene, CDR1 is LGHNA and CDR2 is YNFKEQ. The CDR3 length is 15 residues. Here the CDR3 reads CASSQARGGGETQYF. The CDR3 nucleotides are TGTGCCAGCAGCCAAGCGAGGGGAGGGGGAGAGACCCAGTACTTC.

The gene calls are TRBV2 and TRBJ1-5; no firm D call. Trimming took off 7 bases at V and 0 bases at J, with 7 bases between the two ends. In germline, CDR1 is SNHLY, CDR2 FYNNEI. This CDR3 contains 13 residues. The CDR3 DNA reads TGTGCCAGCAAACAGAATAGCAATCAGCCCCAGCATTTT. Translating it yields CASKQNSNQPQHF. Full variable domain (rest looked up from reference TRBV2 and TRBJ1-5): EPEVTQTPSHQVTQMGQEVILRCVPISNHLYFYWYRQILGQKVEFLVSFYNNEISEKSEIFDDQFSVERPDGSNFTLKIRSTKLEDSAMYFCASKQNSNQPQHFGDGTRLSIL.

The V gene is TRBV6-1, the J gene TRBJ1-4, with 7 bases fitting TRBD1. CDR1 and CDR2 (germline): MNHNS, SASEGT. V trimming: 6 bases; J trimming: 8 bases; junction bases outside the gene matches: 3. The CDR3 runs to 12 residues. Here the CDR3 reads CASSRQGEKLFF. The CDR3, as DNA: TGTGCCAGCAGCAGACAGGGCGAAAAACTGTTTTTT.

V and J are TRBV28 and TRBJ1-5, with D unclear. Looked up from germline, CDR1 is MDHEN and CDR2 is SYDVKM. Trimming cost V 6 bases and J 2 bases, with 11 bases left between them. The CDR3 contains 14 residues. The CDR3 DNA sequence: TGTGCCAGCAGGGACCGGCGGGGCAATCAGCCCCAGCATTTT. It yields the protein CASRDRRGNQPQHF.

The gene calls are TRBV5-6 and TRBJ1-2; 9 positions match TRBD1. The CDR3 totals 15 residues. Germline V CDR1 and CDR2: SGHDT, YYEEEE. V shed 4 bases and J 8 bases; nucleotides not matched to a gene: 12. CDR3 DNA sequence: TGTGCCAGCAGCCTGGGACAGGGTCCGTCATGGGGCTACACCTTC. It translates to CASSLGQGPSWGYTF.

This chain joins TRBV9 and TRBJ1-6, with D perhaps TRBD1 (6 bases). Trimming pared 3 bases from V and 6 bases from J, leaving 13 bases between. This CDR3 has 15 amino acids. The V gene's germline CDR1 is SGDLS and CDR2 YYNGEE. Here the CDR3 DNA reads TGTGCCAGCAGCGCACAGGGTACCTCTAATTCACCCCTCCACTTT. Translated: CASSAQGTSNSPLHF.

The chain uses TRBV7-2 and TRBJ1-5, with D hard to call. The CDR3 length is 13 residues. V lost 10 bases and J 7 bases, leaving 17 bases between the germline ends. The germline gives CDR1 SGHTA, CDR2 FQGNSA. As DNA, the CDR3 is TGTGCCACCTCCATGCAGCGGTACCAGCCCCAGCATTTT. Translation gives CATSMQRYQPQHF.

V is TRBV11-2 and J is TRBJ2-1, with 7 bases identical to TRBD2. The germline CDR1 and CDR2 sequences are SGHAT and FQNNGV. V shed 3 bases and J 8 bases; nucleotides not matched to a gene: 13. CDR3 length equals 16 residues. The CDR3 loop reads CASSFLTSVSSYEQFF. DNA of the CDR3: TGTGCCAGCAGCTTCCTTACTAGCGTTTCAAGTTATGAGCAGTTCTTC.

This clone has just a few counts. The rearrangement uses TRBV30 and TRBJ1-5; a weak D match, TRBD1 (5 bases). The CDR3 has 14 residues. Germline CDR1 and CDR2: GTSNPN and SVGIG (reference sequence). V was cut by 2 bases and J by 9 bases, with 17 bases left in between. CDR3 sequence reads: CAWSNSGATGPQHF. DNA for the CDR3: TGTGCCTGGAGTAATAGTGGGGCCACGGGGCCCCAGCATTTT.

CDR3 in amino acids: CASDDSLTGGTGELFF. CDR3 in DNA: TGTGCCAGCGACGATTCCCTGACAGGGGGCACCGGGGAGCTGTTTTTT. The rearrangement joins TRBV9 to TRBJ2-2; 9 positions agree with TRBD1. The germline gives CDR1 SGDLS, CDR2 YYNGEE. Unmatched junction bases numbered 11, after V lost 7 bases and J lost 4 bases. This CDR3 has 16 amino acids.

CDR3 DNA sequence: TGTGCCATCCAAGCTGCGGGACAGGGGTTCGCCTTGGATACGCAGTATTTT. It translates to CAIQAAGQGFALDTQYF. The chain recombines TRBV6-7 with TRBJ2-3; 10 positions agree with TRBD1. TRBV6-7 belongs to the ORF category, with a function that is uncertain. The CDR3 spans 17 residues. With 10 bases clipped from V and 6 bases from J, the junction kept 19 bases outside the gene matches.

This clone showed up just a few times. V is TRBV2 and J is TRBJ1-1; D is uncertain. Between the trimmed V and J ends, which lost 6 bases and 12 bases, there was a span of 14 bases. This CDR3 region has 11 residues. CDR1 is SNHLY and CDR2 is FYNNEI in the germline V gene. The CDR3 nucleotides read TGTGCCAGCAGCCGAGATGAGATAACTTTCTTT. Encoded protein: CASSRDEITFF.

The chain joins TRBV10-1 to TRBJ2-1, with no clear D. CDR1 is WNHNN, CDR2 SYGVQD, per germline (reference sequence). V was shortened by 3 bases and J by 5 bases, with 14 bases between the two germline ends. This CDR3 has 15 amino acids. The CDR3 coding sequence is TGCGCCAGCAGTGATTATCCCCCACTGGACAATGAGCAGTTCTTC. Protein: CASSDYPPLDNEQFF.